The 10 T cell receptor beta chains listed next were all sequenced from one sample in a study of T cells in Graves' hyperthyroidism and ophthalmopathy. RNA transcripts provided the source from which TCR beta CDR3 regions were amplified. First-round RT-PCR with HTBI primers amplified the TCR CDR3 region. TCRdb fed the multiplex PCR reads into MiXCR, producing one record per CDR3 protein. The profile covers a few hundred thousand distinct CDR3 sequences, with roughly 20% appearing a single time and around 62% taken by the ten largest. Source material: blood. The receptors come from a man aged 25 to 40 with Graves' ophthalmopathy.

This chain links TRBV7-8 with TRBJ2-1; 7 bases align to TRBD1. The trim removed 2 bases at V and 4 bases at J, leaving 8 bases unmatched. This CDR3 contains 16 residues. Germline loops: CDR1 SGHVS, CDR2 FQNEAQ. The CDR3 region has the DNA TGTGCCAGCAGCTTACTCCATCGACAGGGTTACAATGAGCAGTTCTTC. It yields the protein CASSLLHRQGYNEQFF.

There are a few counts of this clonotype. The V call is TRBV29-1, the J call TRBJ1-2, with a possible D match to TRBD1 (6 bases). V lost 1 base and J 4 bases, leaving 16 bases between the germline ends. Germline CDR1 and CDR2: SQVTM and ANQGSEA. This CDR3 has 15 residues. The CDR3 reads CSVEVSAGDGYGYTF. The CDR3 nucleotides read TGCAGCGTTGAAGTTTCCGCAGGGGATGGCTATGGCTACACCTTC.

Many counts were recorded for this clonotype. CDR3 sequence: CATSRVKIGNQPQHF. The CDR3 DNA reads as TGTGCCACCAGCAGAGTTAAGATTGGAAATCAGCCCCAGCATTTT. This chain links TRBV15 with TRBJ1-5; unclear D gene. Trimming cost V 1 base and J 4 bases, with 11 bases left between them. CDR3 length: 15 amino acids. Germline V CDR1 and CDR2: LNHNV, YYDKDF (reference sequence).

This clonotype was counted only a few times. The J gene is TRBJ2-1, the V gene TRBV6-2 or TRBV6-3; D ambiguous. CDR1 and CDR2 from the germline V gene are MNHEY and SVGEGT. Trimming took 0 bases from V and 0 from J, leaving 9 bases between them. The CDR3 covers 16 residues. The DNA for the CDR3 is TGTGCCAGCAGTTACTCGAGCGAACGCTCCTACAATGAGCAGTTCTTC. It specifies CASSYSSERSYNEQFF.

The table lists this clonotype with a few counts. The chain recombines TRBV6-1 with TRBJ1-2, with unresolved D. The germline V gene encodes CDR1 MNHNS and CDR2 SASEGT. The CDR3 spans 15 residues. With 3 bases removed from V and 4 bases from J, the gap between germline ends came to 15 bases. The CDR3 sequence: CASSEWSGSAYGYTF. CDR3 in DNA: TGTGCCAGCAGTGAGTGGTCAGGATCCGCCTATGGCTACACCTTC.

J is TRBJ2-7 and V is TRBV18; D not certain. This CDR3 spans 15 amino acids. Germline lookup yields CDR1 KGHSH and CDR2 LQKENI. V was cut by 3 bases and J by 2 bases, with 14 bases left in between. In DNA, the CDR3 is TGTGCCAGCTCACCCCCTCTGGGGTCCACCTACGAGCAGTACTTC. Residues: CASSPPLGSTYEQYF.

The rearrangement joins TRBV27 to TRBJ2-1; no firm D call. The CDR3 covers 13 residues. The V and J ends lost 5 bases and 8 bases respectively, with 13 bases between them. Germline V lookup: CDR1 MNHEY, CDR2 SMNVEV (reference sequence). DNA for the CDR3: TGTGCCAGCAGTCGAGTCCGGGCCCATGAGCAGTTCTTC. This translates into CASSRVRAHEQFF.

This clonotype appeared many times. This may be a read error: a much more frequent sequence differs by one nucleotide. The J gene is TRBJ2-3, the V gene TRBV7-2; D gene unclear. This CDR3 is 11 amino acids long. Germline V gene lookup returns CDR1 SGHTA and CDR2 FQGNSA. V lost 2 bases and J 7 bases, leaving 4 bases between the germline ends. CDR3 DNA: TGTGCCAGCAGCTTAAGGTATACGCAGTATTTT. This codes for CASSLRYTQYF.

The rearrangement links TRBV24-1 to TRBJ2-1; 9 nucleotides align to TRBD2. The germline gives CDR1 KGHDR, CDR2 SFDVKD. The V gene end was trimmed by 3 bases and the J gene end by 10 bases; junction bases not matched to a gene: 18. This CDR3 region has 18 residues. The CDR3 DNA reads TGTGCCACCAGTGATCCGGGCGGAGGGGGCGGGAGGGATAACGAGCAGTTCTTC. Translating gives CATSDPGGGGGRDNEQFF.

This clonotype was seen more than once but under ten times. This chain joins TRBV5-1 and TRBJ2-7; D is perhaps TRBD1 (6 bases). V lost 4 bases and J lost 3, with 17 bases in between. The CDR3 length is 15 residues. Germline loops: CDR1 SGHRS, CDR2 YFSETQ. CDR3 loop: CASSGSGTNHYEQYF. In DNA, the CDR3 is TGCGCCAGCAGCGGCTCCGGGACAAACCACTACGAGCAGTACTTC.